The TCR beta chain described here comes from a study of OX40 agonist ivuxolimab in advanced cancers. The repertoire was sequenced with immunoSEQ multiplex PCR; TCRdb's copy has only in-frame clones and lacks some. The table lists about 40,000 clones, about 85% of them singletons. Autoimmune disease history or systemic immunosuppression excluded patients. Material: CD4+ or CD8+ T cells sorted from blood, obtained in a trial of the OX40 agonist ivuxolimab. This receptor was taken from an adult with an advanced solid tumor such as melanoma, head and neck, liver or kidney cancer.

The CDR3 nucleotides are TGTGCCAGCAGCCGTCCCGGGACAGGGCTGAGCGCTGAAGCTTTCTTT. The encoded protein is CASSRPGTGLSAEAFF. The rearrangement links TRBV5-5 to TRBJ1-1; 9 bases map to TRBD1. This CDR3 region has 16 residues. The ends lost 4 bases at V and 6 bases at J; junction bases unmatched: 13. Germline CDR1 SGHKS, CDR2 YYEKEE (reference sequence).